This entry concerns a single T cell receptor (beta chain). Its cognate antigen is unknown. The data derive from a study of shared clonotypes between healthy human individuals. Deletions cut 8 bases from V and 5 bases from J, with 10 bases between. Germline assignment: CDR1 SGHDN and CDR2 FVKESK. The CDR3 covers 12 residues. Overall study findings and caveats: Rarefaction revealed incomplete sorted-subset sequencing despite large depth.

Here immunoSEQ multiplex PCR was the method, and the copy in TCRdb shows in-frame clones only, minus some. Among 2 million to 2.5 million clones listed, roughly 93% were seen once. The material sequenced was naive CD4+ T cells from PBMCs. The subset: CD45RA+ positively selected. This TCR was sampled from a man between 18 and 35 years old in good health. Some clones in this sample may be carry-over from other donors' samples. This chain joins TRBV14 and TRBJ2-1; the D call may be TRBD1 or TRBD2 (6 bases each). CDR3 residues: CASRRDNNEQFF. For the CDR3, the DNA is TGTGCCAGCCGGCGGGACAACAATGAGCAGTTCTTC. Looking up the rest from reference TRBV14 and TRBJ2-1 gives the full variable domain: EAGVTQFPSHSVIEKGQTVTLRCDPISGHDNLYWYRRVMGKEIKFLLHFVKESKQDESGMPNNRFLAERTGGTYSTLKVQPAELEDSGVYFCASRRDNNEQFFGPGTRLTVL.